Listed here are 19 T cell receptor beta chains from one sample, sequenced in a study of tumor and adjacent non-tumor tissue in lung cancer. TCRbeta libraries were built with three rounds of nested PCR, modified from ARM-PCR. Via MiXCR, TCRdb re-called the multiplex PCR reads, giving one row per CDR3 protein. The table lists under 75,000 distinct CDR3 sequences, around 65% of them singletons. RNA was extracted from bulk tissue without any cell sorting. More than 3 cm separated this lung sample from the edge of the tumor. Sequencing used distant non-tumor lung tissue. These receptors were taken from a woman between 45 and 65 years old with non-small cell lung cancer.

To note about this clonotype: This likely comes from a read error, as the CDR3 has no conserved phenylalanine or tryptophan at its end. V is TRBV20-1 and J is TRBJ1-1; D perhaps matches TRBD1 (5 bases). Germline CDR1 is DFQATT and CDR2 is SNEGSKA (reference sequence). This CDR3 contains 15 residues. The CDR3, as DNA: TGCAGTGCTACCTCGGGACGGATCATGAATACTGAAGCTTTCCTT. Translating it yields CSATSGRIMNTEAFL.

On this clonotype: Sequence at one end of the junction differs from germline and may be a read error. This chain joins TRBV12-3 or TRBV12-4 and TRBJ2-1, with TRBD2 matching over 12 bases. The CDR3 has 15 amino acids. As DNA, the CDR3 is TGTGACAGCAGTCTTTCTAGCGGGAGGGGGGATGAGCAGTTCTTC. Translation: CDSSLSSGRGDEQFF.

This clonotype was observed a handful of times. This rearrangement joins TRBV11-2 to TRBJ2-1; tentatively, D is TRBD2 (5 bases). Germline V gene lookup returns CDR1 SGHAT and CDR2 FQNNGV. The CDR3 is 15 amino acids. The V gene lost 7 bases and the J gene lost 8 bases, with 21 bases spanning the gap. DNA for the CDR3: TGTGCCAGCAACTTTAACCCTAACGGGAAATATGAGCAGTTCTTC. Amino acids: CASNFNPNGKYEQFF.

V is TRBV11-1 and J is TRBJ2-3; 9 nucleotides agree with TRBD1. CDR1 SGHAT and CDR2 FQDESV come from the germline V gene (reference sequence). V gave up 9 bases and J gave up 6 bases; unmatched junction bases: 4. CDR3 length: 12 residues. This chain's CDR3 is CARGTGMDTQYF. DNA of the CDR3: TGTGCCAGAGGGACAGGGATGGATACGCAGTATTTT. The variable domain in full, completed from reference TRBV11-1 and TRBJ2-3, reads EAEVAQSPRYKITEKSQAVAFWCDPISGHATLYWYRQILGQGPELLVQFQDESVVDDSQLPKDRFSAERLKGVDSTLKIQPAELGDSAMYLCARGTGMDTQYFGPGTRLTVL.

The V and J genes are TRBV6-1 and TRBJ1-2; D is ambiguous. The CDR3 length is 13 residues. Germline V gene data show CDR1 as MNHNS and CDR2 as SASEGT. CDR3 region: CTNSELTAGGYTF. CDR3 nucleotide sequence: TGTACCAACAGTGAACTCACCGCTGGTGGCTACACCTTC.

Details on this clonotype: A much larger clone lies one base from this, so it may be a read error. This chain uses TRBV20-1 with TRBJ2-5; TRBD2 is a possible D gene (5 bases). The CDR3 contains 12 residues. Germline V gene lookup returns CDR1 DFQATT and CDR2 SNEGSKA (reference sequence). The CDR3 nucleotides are TGCAGTGCTAGTGAAGAGGGAGAGACCCAGCACTTC. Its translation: CSASEEGETQHF.

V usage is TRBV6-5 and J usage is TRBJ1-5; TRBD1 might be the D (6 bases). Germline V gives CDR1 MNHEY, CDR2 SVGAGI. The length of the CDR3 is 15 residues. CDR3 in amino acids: CAGRRDYQGRQPQHF. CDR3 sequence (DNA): TGTGCTGGCAGGCGGGACTATCAGGGGCGACAGCCCCAGCATTTT.

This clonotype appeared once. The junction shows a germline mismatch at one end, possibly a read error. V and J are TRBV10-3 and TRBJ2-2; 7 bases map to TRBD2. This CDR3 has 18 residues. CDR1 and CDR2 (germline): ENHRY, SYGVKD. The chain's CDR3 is CAISESVPSGSNIGELFF. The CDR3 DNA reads TGTGCCATCAGTGAGTCCGTTCCTAGCGGTTCAAACATCGGGGAGCTGTTTTTT.

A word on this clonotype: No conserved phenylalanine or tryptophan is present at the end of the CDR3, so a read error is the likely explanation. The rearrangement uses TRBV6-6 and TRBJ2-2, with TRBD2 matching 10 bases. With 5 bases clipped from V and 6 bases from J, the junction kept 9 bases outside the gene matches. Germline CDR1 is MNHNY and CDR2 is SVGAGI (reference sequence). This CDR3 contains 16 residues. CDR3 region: CASSPGLAGGAGELFL. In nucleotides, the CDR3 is TGTGCCAGCAGTCCGGGATTAGCGGGAGGAGCCGGGGAGCTGTTTTTA.

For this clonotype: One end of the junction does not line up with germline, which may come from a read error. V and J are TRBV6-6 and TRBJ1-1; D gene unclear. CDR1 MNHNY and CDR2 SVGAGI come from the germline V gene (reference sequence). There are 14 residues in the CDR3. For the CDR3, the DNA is TGTGCCAGCTGTTACTCGAGTGGACCGGGTGAAGCTTTCTTT. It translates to CASCYSSGPGEAFF.

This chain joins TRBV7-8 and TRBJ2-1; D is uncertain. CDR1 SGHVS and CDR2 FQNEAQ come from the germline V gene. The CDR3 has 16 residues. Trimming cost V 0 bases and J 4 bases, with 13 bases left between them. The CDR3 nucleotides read TGTGCCAGCAGCTTAGCGGTGGGAAGGCCTTACAATGAGCAGTTCTTC. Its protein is CASSLAVGRPYNEQFF.

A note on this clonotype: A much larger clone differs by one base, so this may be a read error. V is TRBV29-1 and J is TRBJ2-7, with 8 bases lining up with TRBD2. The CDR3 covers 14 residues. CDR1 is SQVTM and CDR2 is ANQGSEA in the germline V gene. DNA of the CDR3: TGCAGCGTTGAAGGGTTAGCGGGACGTTACGAGGAGTACTTC. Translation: CSVEGLAGRYEEYF.

The CDR3 bases are TGTGCCAGCTGCTCCGCTGTTGCTAGCACAGATACGCAGTATTTT. Translating gives CASCSAVASTDTQYF. The V call is TRBV11-2, the J call TRBJ2-3; D is undetermined. CDR3 length: 15 residues. CDR1 SGHAT and CDR2 FQNNGV come from the germline V gene. V was shortened by 8 bases and J by 0 bases, with 15 bases between the two germline ends.

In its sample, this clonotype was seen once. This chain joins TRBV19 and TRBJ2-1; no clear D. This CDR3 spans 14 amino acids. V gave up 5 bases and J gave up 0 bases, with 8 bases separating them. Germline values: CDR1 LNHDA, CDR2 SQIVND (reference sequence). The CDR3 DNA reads TGTGCCAGTAGTTCCGATAGCTCCTACAATGAGCAGTTCTTC. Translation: CASSSDSSYNEQFF. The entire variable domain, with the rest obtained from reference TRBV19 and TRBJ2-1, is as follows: DGGITQSPKYLFRKEGQNVTLSCEQNLNHDAMYWYRQDPGQGLRLIYYSQIVNDFQKGDIAEGYSVSREKKESFPLTVTSAQKNPTAFYLCASSSDSSYNEQFFGPGTRLTVL.

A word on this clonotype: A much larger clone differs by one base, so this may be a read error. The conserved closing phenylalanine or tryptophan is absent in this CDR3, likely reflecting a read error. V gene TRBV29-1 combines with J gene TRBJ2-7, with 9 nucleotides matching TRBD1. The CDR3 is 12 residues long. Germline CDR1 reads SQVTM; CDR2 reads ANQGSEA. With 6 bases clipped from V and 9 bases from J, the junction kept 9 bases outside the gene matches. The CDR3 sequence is CSVWGQGDGQYL. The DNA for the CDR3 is TGCAGCGTGTGGGGACAGGGCGACGGGCAGTACTTA.

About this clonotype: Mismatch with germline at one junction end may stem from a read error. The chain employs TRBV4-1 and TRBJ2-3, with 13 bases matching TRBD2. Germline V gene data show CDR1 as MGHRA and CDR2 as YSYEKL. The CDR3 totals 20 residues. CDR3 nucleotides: TGCGCGAGCAGCCAACCACCACTTAGGACTAGCGGGAGTTTCGCAGATACGCTGTATTTT. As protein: CASSQPPLRTSGSFADTLYF.

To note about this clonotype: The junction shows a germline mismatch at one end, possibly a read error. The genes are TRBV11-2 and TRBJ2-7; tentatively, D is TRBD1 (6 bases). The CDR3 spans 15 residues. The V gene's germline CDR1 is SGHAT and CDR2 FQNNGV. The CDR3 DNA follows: TGTGCCATCAGCTCGGGGACATGCTGGACCTACGAGCAGTACTTC. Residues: CAISSGTCWTYEQYF.

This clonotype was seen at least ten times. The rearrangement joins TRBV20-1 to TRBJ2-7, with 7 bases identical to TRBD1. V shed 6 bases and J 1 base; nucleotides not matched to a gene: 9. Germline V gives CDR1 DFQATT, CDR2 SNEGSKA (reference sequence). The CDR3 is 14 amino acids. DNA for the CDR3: TGCAGTGCAGAGGACAGGCTGAATTCCTACGAGCAGTACTTC. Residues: CSAEDRLNSYEQYF.

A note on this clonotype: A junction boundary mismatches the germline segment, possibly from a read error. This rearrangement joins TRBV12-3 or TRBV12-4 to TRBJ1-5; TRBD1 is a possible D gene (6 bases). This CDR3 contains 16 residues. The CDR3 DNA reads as TGTGCCAGCAGTTTCGCAAGGGAGGACAGCAATCAGTCCCAGCATTTT. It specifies CASSFAREDSNQSQHF.